The rows below give T cell receptor beta chains drawn from one sample of a study of metastatic and nonmetastatic thyroid tumors. TCRdb reanalyzed the PCR reads with MiXCR. In the table there are about 82,000 clones, around 13% of which are singletons. Sequenced material: tumor tissue. The receptors here all came from a female donor with papillary thyroid cancer or a benign thyroid nodule (not recorded which). Some clones in this sample may be carry-over from other donors' samples. CDR3s include the opening cysteine and the closing phenylalanine or tryptophan. The order of the fields is clone size, V gene, D gene, J gene, CDR3 length, CDR3 protein, CDR3 DNA. A D gene is named only where the DNA matches it firmly. The size entry is marked missing in some rows and otherwise reads once, few, many or a size class.

clone size: -
V gene: TRBV11-2
D gene: -
J gene: TRBJ2-5
CDR3 length: 12
CDR3 protein: CASRLTGETKYF
CDR3 DNA: TGTGCCAGCAGATTGACAGGAGAGACCAAGTACTTC

clone size: -
V gene: TRBV3-1
D gene: -
J gene: TRBJ2-5
CDR3 length: 14
CDR3 protein: CASSQWQGAETQYF
CDR3 DNA: TGTGCCAGCAGCCAGTGGCAGGGCGCAGAGACCCAGTACTTC

clone size: many
V gene: TRBV4-1
D gene: -
J gene: TRBJ2-7
CDR3 length: 16
CDR3 protein: CASSQGNGDVPYEQYF
CDR3 DNA: TGCGCCAGCAGCCAAGGAAACGGGGACGTCCCCTACGAGCAGTACTTC

clone size: many
V gene: TRBV12-3/TRBV12-4
D gene: TRBD1
J gene: TRBJ2-7
CDR3 length: 17
CDR3 protein: CASSFRTGGVRSHEQYF
CDR3 DNA: TGTGCCAGCAGTTTCAGGACAGGGGGCGTGAGGAGCCACGAGCAGTACTTC

clone size: -
V gene: TRBV28
D gene: -
J gene: TRBJ2-1
CDR3 length: 14
CDR3 protein: CASIFPGEGGEQFF
CDR3 DNA: TGTGCCAGCATTTTCCCAGGGGAAGGTGGTGAGCAGTTCTTC

clone size: few
V gene: TRBV6-1
D gene: -
J gene: TRBJ2-7
CDR3 length: 13
CDR3 protein: CASSRGETYEQYF
CDR3 DNA: TGTGCCAGCAGCAGGGGGGAGACATACGAGCAGTACTTC

clone size: many
V gene: TRBV6-4
D gene: -
J gene: TRBJ2-2
CDR3 length: 14
CDR3 protein: CASSDSTNTGELFF
CDR3 DNA: TGTGCCAGCAGTGACTCGACTAACACCGGGGAGCTGTTTTTT

clone size: once
V gene: TRBV6-1
D gene: -
J gene: TRBJ1-1
CDR3 length: 15
CDR3 protein: CASTPSSWGNTEAFF
CDR3 DNA: TGTGCCAGCACTCCCTCGTCTTGGGGGAACACTGAAGCTTTCTTT

clone size: many
V gene: TRBV19
D gene: -
J gene: TRBJ1-4
CDR3 length: 14
CDR3 protein: CASTATATNEKLFF
CDR3 DNA: TGTGCCAGTACGGCGACAGCAACTAATGAAAAACTGTTTTTT

clone size: many
V gene: TRBV20-1
D gene: TRBD2
J gene: TRBJ2-5
CDR3 length: 17
CDR3 protein: CSARDASSGSDQETQYF
CDR3 DNA: TGCAGTGCTAGAGATGCTTCTAGCGGGAGCGACCAAGAGACCCAGTACTTC

clone size: many
V gene: TRBV20-1
D gene: TRBD2
J gene: TRBJ2-1
CDR3 length: 18
CDR3 protein: CSATIFRTGTSGTSEQFF
CDR3 DNA: TGCAGTGCTACCATCTTCAGAACCGGGACTAGCGGGACGTCGGAGCAGTTCTTC

clone size: many
V gene: TRBV12-3/TRBV12-4
D gene: -
J gene: TRBJ1-1
CDR3 length: 14
CDR3 protein: CASSLGLGRLEAFF
CDR3 DNA: TGTGCCAGCAGTTTAGGACTCGGCAGGCTTGAAGCTTTCTTT

clone size: many
V gene: TRBV4-1
D gene: -
J gene: TRBJ2-5
CDR3 length: 12
CDR3 protein: CASSQGGGPQYF
CDR3 DNA: TGCGCCAGCAGCCAAGGTGGAGGACCCCAGTACTTC

clone size: -
V gene: TRBV24-1
D gene: -
J gene: TRBJ2-3
CDR3 length: 17
CDR3 protein: CATWRPVGEGSTDTQYF
CDR3 DNA: TGTGCCACCTGGCGGCCGGTGGGGGAAGGAAGCACAGATACGCAGTATTTT

clone size: many
V gene: TRBV4-1
D gene: -
J gene: TRBJ2-7
CDR3 length: 13
CDR3 protein: CASSQTTTGEQYF
CDR3 DNA: TGCGCCAGCAGCCAAACCACTACCGGGGAGCAGTACTTC

clone size: few
V gene: TRBV5-1
D gene: -
J gene: TRBJ2-2
CDR3 length: 15
CDR3 protein: CASSQGRANTGELFF
CDR3 DNA: TGCGCCAGCAGCCAAGGGCGGGCGAACACCGGGGAGCTGTTTTTT

clone size: many
V gene: TRBV28
D gene: -
J gene: TRBJ2-4
CDR3 length: 18
CDR3 protein: CASSRTPSGGRTKNIQYF
CDR3 DNA: TGTGCCAGCAGTCGAACCCCCTCCGGGGGGCGGACCAAAAACATTCAGTACTTC

clone size: many
V gene: TRBV6-1
D gene: -
J gene: TRBJ1-1
CDR3 length: 13
CDR3 protein: CASSADMNTEAFF
CDR3 DNA: TGTGCCAGCAGCGCGGACATGAACACTGAAGCTTTCTTT

clone size: many
V gene: TRBV5-4
D gene: -
J gene: TRBJ1-2
CDR3 length: 15
CDR3 protein: CASSLGQLVDYGYTF
CDR3 DNA: TGTGCCAGCAGCTTGGGACAGCTCGTGGACTATGGCTACACCTTC

clone size: many
V gene: TRBV5-4
D gene: -
J gene: TRBJ1-2
CDR3 length: 14
CDR3 protein: CASSLTTGVYGYTF
CDR3 DNA: TGTGCCAGCAGCTTGACGACAGGAGTCTATGGCTACACCTTC

clone size: -
V gene: TRBV9
D gene: -
J gene: TRBJ2-1
CDR3 length: 15
CDR3 protein: CASSAATRSYNEQFF
CDR3 DNA: TGTGCCAGCAGCGCCGCGACGCGCTCCTACAATGAGCAGTTCTTC

clone size: many
V gene: TRBV14
D gene: TRBD1
J gene: TRBJ2-1
CDR3 length: 15
CDR3 protein: CASSQRQGSYNEQFF
CDR3 DNA: TGTGCCAGCAGCCAGAGACAGGGCTCCTACAATGAGCAGTTCTTC

clone size: many
V gene: TRBV11-2
D gene: TRBD1
J gene: TRBJ2-4
CDR3 length: 17
CDR3 protein: CASSLRSTGQEKNIQYF
CDR3 DNA: TGTGCCAGCAGCTTAAGGTCCACTGGACAGGAAAAAAACATTCAGTACTTC

clone size: many
V gene: TRBV5-1
D gene: TRBD1
J gene: TRBJ1-4
CDR3 length: 15
CDR3 protein: CASSLAGTGNEKLFF
CDR3 DNA: TGCGCCAGCAGCTTGGCCGGGACAGGGAATGAAAAACTGTTTTTT

clone size: -
V gene: TRBV5-1
D gene: -
J gene: TRBJ2-1
CDR3 length: 15
CDR3 protein: CASSSIKGEDGVQFF
CDR3 DNA: TGCGCCAGCAGCTCCATTAAGGGGGAGGACGGGGTGCAGTTCTTC

clone size: -
V gene: TRBV6-1
D gene: -
J gene: TRBJ2-7
CDR3 length: 14
CDR3 protein: CAGSRTSRSYDQYF
CDR3 DNA: TGTGCCGGCAGTAGGACGAGTCGCTCCTACGATCAGTACTTC

clone size: many
V gene: TRBV2
D gene: -
J gene: TRBJ1-1
CDR3 length: 15
CDR3 protein: CASTQGRRFSTEAFF
CDR3 DNA: TGTGCCAGCACCCAGGGCCGAAGGTTTTCCACTGAAGCTTTCTTT

clone size: many
V gene: TRBV20-1
D gene: -
J gene: TRBJ1-2
CDR3 length: 13
CDR3 protein: CSASVAANYGYTF
CDR3 DNA: TGCAGTGCTAGCGTTGCAGCTAACTATGGCTACACCTTC